One sample yielded the 25 T cell receptor beta chains listed below, sequenced in a study of blood T cell repertoires in COVID-19. The protocol was immunoSEQ multiplex PCR, while the TCRdb copy is restricted to in-frame clones and leaves out a portion. The table records some 240,000 clones, more than 75% of them present only once. Sequenced: peripheral blood. These receptors all come from a human donor in a cohort sampled during active COVID-19.

The chain joins TRBV7-9 to TRBJ2-1, with 13 bases lining up with TRBD2. The J segment lost 2 bases and the V segment lost 5 bases, leaving 3 bases of the junction unmatched. Germline V lookup: CDR1 SEHNR, CDR2 FQNEAQ (reference sequence). CDR3 length: 16 residues. CDR3 sequence: CASSLGTSGTYNEQFF. The CDR3 DNA reads as TGTGCCAGCAGCCTGGGGACTAGCGGGACCTACAATGAGCAGTTCTTC.

This clone was picked up a small number of times. The chain employs TRBV6-5 and TRBJ1-1; 8 bases match TRBD1. The length of the CDR3 is 12 residues. Germline values: CDR1 MNHEY, CDR2 SVGAGI. J was trimmed by 11 bases and V by 5 bases; bases with no gene match: 7. CDR3 nucleotides: TGTGCCAGCAGTACCGGACAGGGTCGGGCTTTCTTT. It codes for CASSTGQGRAFF.

This chain joins TRBV29-1 and TRBJ2-5; D is unclear. The germline V gene has CDR1 SQVTM and CDR2 ANQGSEA. Trimming took off 0 bases at V and 9 bases at J, with 17 bases between the two ends. There are 14 residues in the CDR3. The CDR3 protein is CSVEDPVEDLAQYF. CDR3 coding DNA: TGCAGCGTTGAAGATCCGGTCGAGGATTTAGCCCAGTACTTC.

V gene TRBV19 combines with J gene TRBJ1-2; the match to TRBD1 covers 7 bases. V was pared by 5 bases and J by 4 bases, with 7 bases of the junction left unmatched. Germline-derived CDR1 and CDR2 are LNHDA and SQIVND (reference sequence). The CDR3 runs to 14 residues. The CDR3 region is CASSPGQRSYGYTF. As DNA, the CDR3 is TGTGCCAGTAGTCCGGGACAGCGGTCCTATGGCTACACCTTC.

The rearrangement uses TRBV7-9 and TRBJ2-1; D is unclear. The V and J ends lost 5 bases and 9 bases respectively, with 11 bases between them. The germline V gene has CDR1 SEHNR and CDR2 FQNEAQ (reference sequence). The CDR3 totals 12 residues. The CDR3 spells CASSPLESEQFF. The CDR3 DNA follows: TGTGCCAGCAGCCCCCTGGAGAGTGAGCAGTTCTTC.

J is TRBJ1-1 and V is TRBV18; D is unclear. The V gene lost 6 bases and the J gene lost 1 base, with 9 bases spanning the gap. CDR1 and CDR2 from the germline V gene are KGHSH and LQKENI. There are 13 residues in the CDR3. CDR3 region: CASSEGGNTEAFF. CDR3 sequence (DNA): TGTGCCAGCTCGGAAGGCGGGAACACTGAAGCTTTCTTT.

The chain carries TRBV6-5 and TRBJ1-1, with 7 bases that match TRBD1. The CDR3 has 15 amino acids. Germline CDR1 reads MNHEY; CDR2 reads SVGAGI. The J segment lost 0 bases and the V segment lost 7 bases, leaving 8 bases of the junction unmatched. CDR3 DNA: TGTGCCAGCACTGCTTTTGGGACAGTGAACACTGAAGCTTTCTTT. This encodes CASTAFGTVNTEAFF.

The chain has TRBV19 and TRBJ2-1; 7 bases align to TRBD1. CDR1 and CDR2 from the germline V gene are LNHDA and SQIVND (reference sequence). The CDR3 is made up of 13 amino acids. V was clipped by 6 bases and J by 6 bases; unmatched bases: 5. The CDR3 coding sequence is TGTGCCAGTAGCATAAGGGACAGCAATGAGCAGTTCTTC. Amino acid sequence: CASSIRDSNEQFF.

The J gene is TRBJ1-5, the V gene TRBV4-2; tentatively, D is TRBD1 (5 bases). V lost 3 bases, J lost 11 bases, and 14 bases lay in between. Germline V gene sequence: CDR1 LGHNA, CDR2 YNFKEQ. The CDR3 has 13 amino acids. The CDR3 coding sequence is TGTGCCAGCAGCCAGAACCCGACAGAGACCCAGCATTTT. It encodes CASSQNPTETQHF.

The chain uses TRBV6-6 and TRBJ1-5, with D perhaps TRBD1 (6 bases). Germline CDR1 is MNHNY and CDR2 is SVGAGI (reference sequence). This CDR3 is 18 amino acids long. V lost 5 bases and J lost 6, with 26 bases in between. CDR3 nucleotides: TGTGCCAGCAGTCCACTCACAGGGTACGGGGGGCGAGGTCAGCCCCAGCATTTT. It specifies CASSPLTGYGGRGQPQHF.

The CDR3, as DNA: TGCGCCAGCAGTTCCCGGGACAAAGGCCCTCTCGCGAACACCGGGGAGCTGTTTTTT. As protein: CASSSRDKGPLANTGELFF. The chain uses TRBV5-1 and TRBJ2-2; D may be TRBD1 (6 bases). This CDR3 spans 19 amino acids. Germline V CDR1 and CDR2: SGHRS, YFSETQ. The ends were cut back, 5 bases at V and 0 bases at J, with 23 bases in the middle.

This chain uses TRBV14 with TRBJ1-5; a weak D match, TRBD1 (6 bases). Looked up from germline, CDR1 is SGHDN and CDR2 is FVKESK. CDR3 length: 18 residues. The V and J ends lost 3 bases and 0 bases respectively, with 18 bases between them. The CDR3 region has the DNA TGTGCCAGCAGCCACGCATCTTACAGGGAGGGTAGCAATCAGCCCCAGCATTTT. Translating it yields CASSHASYREGSNQPQHF.

The V gene is TRBV7-3, the J gene TRBJ1-2; 10 nucleotides agree with TRBD1. The CDR3 covers 16 residues. Germline V gives CDR1 SGHTA, CDR2 FQGTGA. Trimming removed 2 bases from V and 8 bases from J; junction bases left unmatched: 11. The CDR3 protein is CASSLYPGQGTDGYTF. The CDR3, as DNA: TGTGCCAGCAGCTTATACCCGGGACAGGGGACGGACGGCTACACCTTC.

The chain is built from TRBV3-1 (or the pseudogene TRBV3-2) and TRBJ2-7, with D maybe TRBD2 (5 bases). The CDR3 contains 13 residues. V dropped 4 bases and J dropped 6 bases, with 13 bases sitting between them. Germline CDR1 is LGHDT and CDR2 is YNNKEL (reference sequence). Here the CDR3 reads CASSRFSGSEQYF. Written as DNA, the CDR3 is TGTGCCAGCAGCCGATTTTCGGGGAGCGAGCAGTACTTC.

The V and J genes are TRBV7-2 and TRBJ2-5; 7 positions match TRBD1. After removal of 5 bases from V and 0 bases from J, the junction contained 6 bases not matched to a gene. CDR3 length: 15 amino acids. The germline V gene has CDR1 SGHTA and CDR2 FQGNSA. The CDR3 DNA reads as TGTGCCAGCAGCGTTACCGGGACAGACCAAGAGACCCAGTACTTC. Translating it yields CASSVTGTDQETQYF.

This rearrangement joins TRBV5-1 to TRBJ2-2; D is perhaps TRBD1 (5 bases). Trimming took off 1 base at V and 1 base at J, with 8 bases between the two ends. The CDR3 totals 15 residues. Germline CDR1 reads SGHRS; CDR2 reads YFSETQ. The CDR3 coding sequence is TGCGCCAGCAGCTTGAGCCAGGGGAACACCGGGGAGCTGTTTTTT. Protein product: CASSLSQGNTGELFF.

This clone was seen more than once but under ten times. This chain links TRBV7-2 with TRBJ2-1; TRBD2 is a possible D gene (6 bases). Germline loops: CDR1 SGHTA, CDR2 FQGNSA. This CDR3 has 14 residues. The V end lost 3 bases, the J end lost 3 bases, and 9 bases lay between the germline ends. The CDR3 DNA sequence: TGTGCCAGCAGCTTCGGGGGTGACTACAATGAGCAGTTCTTC. It specifies CASSFGGDYNEQFF. The complete variable domain, with remaining parts taken from reference TRBV7-2 and TRBJ2-1, reads GAGVSQSPSNKVTEKGKDVELRCDPISGHTALYWYRQSLGQGLEFLIYFQGNSAPDKSGLPSDRFSAERTGGSVSTLTIQRTQQEDSAVYLCASSFGGDYNEQFFGPGTRLTVL.

The chain uses TRBV7-2 and TRBJ1-6; unclear D gene. The V end was cut by 8 bases, the J end by 8 bases, with 13 bases between. Germline V gene sequence: CDR1 SGHTA, CDR2 FQGNSA. This CDR3 is built from 13 residues. CDR3 DNA sequence: TGTGCCAGCCTCGGGATTCCCTATTCACCCCTCCACTTT. Amino acids: CASLGIPYSPLHF.

The chain combines TRBV5-1 with TRBJ2-1; the D gene is possibly TRBD1 (6 bases). The V end lost 4 bases, the J end lost 0 bases, and 14 bases lay between the germline ends. This CDR3 region has 16 residues. Germline CDR1 SGHRS, CDR2 YFSETQ. This CDR3 is CASSKRPGDSYNEQFF. As DNA, the CDR3 is TGCGCCAGCAGCAAACGACCAGGGGACTCCTACAATGAGCAGTTCTTC.

The chain is built from TRBV3-1 (or the pseudogene TRBV3-2) and TRBJ1-3; D unresolved. Per the germline V gene, CDR1 is LGHDT and CDR2 is YNNKEL (reference sequence). Trimming stripped 4 bases from V and 5 bases from J, with 15 bases between. The CDR3 covers 15 residues. This CDR3 reads CASSLGLITRNTIYF. The CDR3 DNA reads as TGTGCCAGCAGCCTCGGACTGATTACTAGAAACACCATATATTTT.

The rearrangement joins TRBV30 to TRBJ1-2, with D perhaps TRBD1 (5 bases). Trimming cost V 3 bases and J 5 bases, with 10 bases left between them. Germline values: CDR1 GTSNPN, CDR2 SVGIG (reference sequence). The length of the CDR3 is 12 residues. The CDR3 sequence is CAWSEGAYGYTF. The CDR3 DNA reads as TGTGCCTGGAGCGAAGGGGCTTATGGCTACACCTTC. The full variable domain, completed using reference TRBV30 and TRBJ1-2, is SQTIHQWPATLVQPVGSPLSLECTVEGTSNPNLYWYRQAAGRGLQLLFYSVGIGQISSEVPQNLSASRPQDRQFILSSKKLLLSDSGFYLCAWSEGAYGYTFGSGTRLTVV.

This chain joins TRBV27 and TRBJ1-1; D possibly corresponds to TRBD1 (6 bases). CDR3 length: 12 amino acids. CDR1 MNHEY and CDR2 SMNVEV come from the germline V gene (reference sequence). V dropped 3 bases and J dropped 8 bases, with 10 bases sitting between them. CDR3 residues: CASSFPGAEAFF. In DNA form, the CDR3 reads TGTGCCAGCAGTTTCCCAGGGGCCGAAGCTTTCTTT.

The rearrangement links TRBV11-1 to TRBJ1-2; D is uncertain. Germline V CDR1 and CDR2: SGHAT, FQDESV (reference sequence). The CDR3 loop spans 10 amino acids. V lost 5 bases to trimming and J lost 6 bases, with 4 bases between them. The CDR3, as DNA: TGTGCCAGCAGCCGTGATGGCTACACCTTC. It encodes CASSRDGYTF. Combining the CDR3 with reference TRBV11-1 and TRBJ1-2 gives the whole variable domain EAEVAQSPRYKITEKSQAVAFWCDPISGHATLYWYRQILGQGPELLVQFQDESVVDDSQLPKDRFSAERLKGVDSTLKIQPAELGDSAMYLCASSRDGYTFGSGTRLTVV.

In its sample, this clone was seen once. CDR3 amino acids: CASTAGGEQYF. CDR3 coding DNA: TGTGCCAGCACCGCGGGGGGCGAGCAGTACTTC. The V and J genes are TRBV28 and TRBJ2-7; 8 bases align to TRBD2. Germline V gene lookup returns CDR1 MDHEN and CDR2 SYDVKM. CDR3 length: 11 residues. V shed 7 bases, J shed 6 bases, and the junction held 2 bases outside the gene matches.

This clone was observed once. The rearrangement uses TRBV6-5 and TRBJ2-5, with 11 nucleotides matching TRBD2. The ends lost 0 bases at V and 5 bases at J; junction bases unmatched: 5. Germline CDR1 MNHEY, CDR2 SVGAGI. CDR3 size: 16 residues. Here the CDR3 reads CASSYSTSGGGETQYF. The CDR3 DNA sequence: TGTGCCAGCAGTTACTCAACTAGCGGGGGAGGGGAGACCCAGTACTTC.